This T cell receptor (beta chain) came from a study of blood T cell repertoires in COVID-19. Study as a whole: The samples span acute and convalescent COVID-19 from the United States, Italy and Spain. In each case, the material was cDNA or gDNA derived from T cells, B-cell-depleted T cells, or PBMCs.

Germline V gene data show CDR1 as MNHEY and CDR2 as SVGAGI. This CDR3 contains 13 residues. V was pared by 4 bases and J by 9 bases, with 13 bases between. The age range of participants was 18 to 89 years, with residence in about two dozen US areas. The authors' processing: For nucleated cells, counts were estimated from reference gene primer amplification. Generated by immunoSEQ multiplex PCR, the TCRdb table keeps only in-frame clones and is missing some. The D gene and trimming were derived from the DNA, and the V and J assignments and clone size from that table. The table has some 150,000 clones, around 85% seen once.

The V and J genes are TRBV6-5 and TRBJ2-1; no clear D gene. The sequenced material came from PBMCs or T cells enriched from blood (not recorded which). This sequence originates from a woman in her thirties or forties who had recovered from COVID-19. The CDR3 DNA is TGTGCCAGCAGTTTCACCACCAACGGTGAGCAGTTCTTC. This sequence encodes CASSFTTNGEQFF.